These T cell receptor beta chains were read from a single sample in a study of blood T cell repertoires in COVID-19. The repertoire was sequenced with immunoSEQ multiplex PCR; TCRdb's copy has only in-frame clones and lacks some. The data contain approximately 250,000 clones, around 89% of them singletons. The specimen was PBMCs or T cells enriched from blood (not recorded which). The receptors come from a woman aged 40 to 50 with acute COVID-19. The CDR3 runs from the conserved cysteine through the conserved F or W. D genes are given only for firm matches. The size of a clone is reported for some rows only, either as once, few or many, or as a class for expanded clones.

d_call,v_call,j_call,clone_size,cdr3_nt,cdr3_aa
TRBD1,TRBV27,TRBJ1-6,-,TGTGCCAGCAGCCTTCAGGGGGCGACAAGAGATTCACCCCTCCACTTT,CASSLQGATRDSPLHF
TRBD2,TRBV18,TRBJ2-7,-,TGTGCCAGCTCACCCCAGGGAGCGGGAGAGGTCCAGCACGAGCAGTACTTC,CASSPQGAGEVQHEQYF
TRBD1,TRBV5-1,TRBJ2-3,-,TGCGCCAGCAGCGCGACAGGGGGCGGTAGATCCGGAGATACGCAGTATTTT,CASSATGGGRSGDTQYF
TRBD1,TRBV25-1,TRBJ1-2,-,TGTGCCAGCAGTTCCCGGACAGGCCCCTACACCTTC,CASSSRTGPYTF
-,TRBV6-5,TRBJ1-1,few,TGTGCCAGCATGAGGGTCGGGAACACTGAAGCTTTCTTT,CASMRVGNTEAFF
-,TRBV11-2,TRBJ1-1,-,TGTGCCAGCAGGCTTTGGGCAGGGAACACTGAAGCTTTCTTT,CASRLWAGNTEAFF
-,TRBV7-3,TRBJ2-3,-,TGTGCCAGCAGCTCCAGGGCAAGCACAGATACGCAGTATTTT,CASSSRASTDTQYF
TRBD1,TRBV28,TRBJ1-2,-,TGTGCCAGCAGTTCCACGAAGTGGGACAGGGCGCATGGCTACACCTTC,CASSSTKWDRAHGYTF
TRBD1,TRBV5-1,TRBJ1-1,-,TGCGCCAGCAGCTTAAACGACAGGGAGACCACTGAAGCTTTCTTT,CASSLNDRETTEAFF
TRBD1,TRBV5-1,TRBJ1-1,-,TGCGCCAGCAGCTTGGGGACAGGGGGCACTGAAGCTTTCTTT,CASSLGTGGTEAFF
-,TRBV21-1,TRBJ2-5,-,TGTGCCAGCAGCAAAGAAGTGGTCAGGGGTGGAGAGACCCAGTACTTC,CASSKEVVRGGETQYF
TRBD1,TRBV9,TRBJ2-6,-,TGTGCCAGCAGCTCTCCTCGGGACAGGGTAGAGCCCTGGGGGGCCAACGTCCTGACTTTC,CASSSPRDRVEPWGANVLTF
TRBD2,TRBV7-6,TRBJ2-1,-,TGTGCCAGCAGCCCGTGGCGGGAGGGGGTAGATGAGCAGTTCTTC,CASSPWREGVDEQFF
TRBD1,TRBV13,TRBJ2-1,-,TGTGCCAGCAACAAACTGCAGGGGGTTGTTGGGGTTGAGCAGTTCTTC,CASNKLQGVVGVEQFF
-,TRBV27,TRBJ1-6,-,TGTGCCAGCAGTCCCCGGGTCCCGGTTAATTCACCCCTCCACTTT,CASSPRVPVNSPLHF
-,TRBV5-1,TRBJ2-1,once,TGCGCCAGCAGCCCCCCAGGTGAGCAGTTCTTC,CASSPPGEQFF
-,TRBV4-1,TRBJ2-7,-,TGCGCCAGCAGCCAAGATCGAGCCTCCTACGAGCAGTACTTC,CASSQDRASYEQYF
-,TRBV27,TRBJ1-2,-,TGTGCCAGCAGTCCCCGGACAGTAGCTAACTATGGCTACACCTTC,CASSPRTVANYGYTF
TRBD1,TRBV19,TRBJ1-1,-,TGTGCCAGCGGACAGGGTGGAAGGACTGAAGCTTTCTTT,CASGQGGRTEAFF
-,TRBV27,TRBJ1-2,-,TGTGCCAGCAGTCTAACAGGGTTATCGTCCGGCTACACCTTC,CASSLTGLSSGYTF
-,TRBV7-8,TRBJ2-7,few,TGTGCCAGCACTAAAAGCTCGTGGGCGAGCTACGAGCAGTACTTC,CASTKSSWASYEQYF
-,TRBV3-1/TRBV3-2,TRBJ1-2,-,TGTGCCAGCAGCCAAGTCTCGGGACTTCATGGCTACACCTTC,CASSQVSGLHGYTF
TRBD1,TRBV18,TRBJ2-1,-,TGTGCCAGCTCACCGTCCGGGACAGCCAACTACAATGAGCAGTTCTTC,CASSPSGTANYNEQFF
-,TRBV21-1,TRBJ2-7,-,TGTGCCAGCAGGCCGGGACAGGCACCTTACGAGCAGTACTTC,CASRPGQAPYEQYF
-,TRBV19,TRBJ1-5,-,TGTGCCAGTAGTCCCCAGGGCCCCAGTCAGCCCCAGCATTTT,CASSPQGPSQPQHF
-,TRBV27,TRBJ1-1,-,TGTGCCAGCAGTCCAGACCCTGACACGAACACTGAAGCTTTCTTT,CASSPDPDTNTEAFF
TRBD2,TRBV28,TRBJ2-7,-,TGTGCCAGCAGTCCATCCGGGGACTACGCCTACGAGCAGTACTTC,CASSPSGDYAYEQYF
-,TRBV19,TRBJ2-1,once,TGTGCCAGTAGTATAGGTCTAGCCTGGGACAATGAGCAGTTCTTC,CASSIGLAWDNEQFF
TRBD1,TRBV4-2,TRBJ1-2,once,TGTGCCAGCAGCCAAGATACCCACAGGGGTGATGGCTACACCTTC,CASSQDTHRGDGYTF